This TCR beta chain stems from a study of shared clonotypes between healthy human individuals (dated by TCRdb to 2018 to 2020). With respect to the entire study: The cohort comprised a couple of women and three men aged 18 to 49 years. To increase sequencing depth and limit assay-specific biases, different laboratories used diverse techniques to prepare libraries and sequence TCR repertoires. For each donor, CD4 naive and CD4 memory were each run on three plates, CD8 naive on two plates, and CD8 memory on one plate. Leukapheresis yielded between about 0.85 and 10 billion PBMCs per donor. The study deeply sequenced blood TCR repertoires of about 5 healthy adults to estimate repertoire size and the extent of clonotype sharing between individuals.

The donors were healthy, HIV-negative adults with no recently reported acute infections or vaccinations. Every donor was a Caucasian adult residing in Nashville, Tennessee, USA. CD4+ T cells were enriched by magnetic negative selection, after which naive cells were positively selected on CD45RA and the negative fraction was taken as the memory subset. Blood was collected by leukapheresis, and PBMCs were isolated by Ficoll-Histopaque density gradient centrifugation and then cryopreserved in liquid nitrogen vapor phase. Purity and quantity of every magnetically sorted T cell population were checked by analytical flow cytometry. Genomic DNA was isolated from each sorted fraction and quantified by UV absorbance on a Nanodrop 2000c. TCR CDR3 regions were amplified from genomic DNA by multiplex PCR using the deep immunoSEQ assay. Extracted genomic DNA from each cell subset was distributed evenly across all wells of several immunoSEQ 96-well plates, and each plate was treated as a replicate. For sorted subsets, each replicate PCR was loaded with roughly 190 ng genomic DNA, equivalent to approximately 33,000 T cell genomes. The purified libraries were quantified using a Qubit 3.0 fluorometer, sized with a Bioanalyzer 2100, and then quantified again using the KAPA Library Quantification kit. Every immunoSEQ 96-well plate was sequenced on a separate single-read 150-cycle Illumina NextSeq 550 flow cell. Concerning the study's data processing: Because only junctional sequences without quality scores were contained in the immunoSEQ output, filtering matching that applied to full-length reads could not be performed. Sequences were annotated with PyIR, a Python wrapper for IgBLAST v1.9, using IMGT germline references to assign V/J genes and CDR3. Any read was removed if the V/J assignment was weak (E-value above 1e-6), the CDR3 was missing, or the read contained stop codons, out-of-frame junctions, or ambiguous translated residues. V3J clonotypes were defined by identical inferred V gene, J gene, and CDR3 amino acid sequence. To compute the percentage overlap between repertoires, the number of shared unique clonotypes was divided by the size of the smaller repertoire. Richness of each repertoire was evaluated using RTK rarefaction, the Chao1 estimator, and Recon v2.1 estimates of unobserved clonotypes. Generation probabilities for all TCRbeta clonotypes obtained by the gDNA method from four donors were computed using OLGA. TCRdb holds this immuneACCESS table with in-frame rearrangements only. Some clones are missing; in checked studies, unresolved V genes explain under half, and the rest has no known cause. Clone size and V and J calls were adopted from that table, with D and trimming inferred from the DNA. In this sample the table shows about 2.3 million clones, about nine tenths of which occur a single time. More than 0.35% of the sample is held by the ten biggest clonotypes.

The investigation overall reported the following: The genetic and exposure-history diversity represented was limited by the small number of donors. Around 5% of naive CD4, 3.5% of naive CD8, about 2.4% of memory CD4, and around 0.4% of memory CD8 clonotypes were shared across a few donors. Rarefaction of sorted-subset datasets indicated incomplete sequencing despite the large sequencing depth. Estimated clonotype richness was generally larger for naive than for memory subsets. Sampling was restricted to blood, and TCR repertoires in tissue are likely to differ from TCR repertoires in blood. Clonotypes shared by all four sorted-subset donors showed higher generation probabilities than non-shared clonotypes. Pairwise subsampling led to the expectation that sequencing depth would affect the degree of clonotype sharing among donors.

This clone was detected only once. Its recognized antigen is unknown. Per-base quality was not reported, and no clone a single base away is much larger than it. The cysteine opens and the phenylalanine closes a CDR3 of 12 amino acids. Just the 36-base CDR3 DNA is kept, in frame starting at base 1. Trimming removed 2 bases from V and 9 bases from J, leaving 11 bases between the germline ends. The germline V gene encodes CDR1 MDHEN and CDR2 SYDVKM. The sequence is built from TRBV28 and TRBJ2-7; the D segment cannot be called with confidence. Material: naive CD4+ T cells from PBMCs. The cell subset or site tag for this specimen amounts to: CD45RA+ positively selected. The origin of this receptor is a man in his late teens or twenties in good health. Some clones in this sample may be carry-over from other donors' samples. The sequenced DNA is TGTGCCAGCAGTTTAGATAAGGCTGGGCAGTACTTC. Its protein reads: CASSLDKAGQYF.